The 30 T cell receptor beta chains presented below share a single source sample, sequenced in a study of blood T cell repertoires in COVID-19. Using immunoSEQ multiplex PCR, the repertoire was profiled, and TCRdb retains in-frame clones only, with some absent. The sample consists of 280,000 or so clones, around nine tenths of them appearing once. Sequencing used PBMCs or T cells enriched from blood (not recorded which). The source is a woman aged 50 to 60 who had been exposed to COVID-19.

The V gene is TRBV7-8, the J gene TRBJ2-5; TRBD2 might be the D (6 bases). V was pared by 1 base and J by 4 bases, with 7 bases between. Germline CDR1 is SGHVS and CDR2 is FQNEAQ. The CDR3 spans 13 residues. CDR3 coding DNA: TGTGCCAGCAGCTTAGGGGGAGGAGAGACCCAGTACTTC. Translated: CASSLGGGETQYF.

This clone was observed a few times. V and J are TRBV6-2 or TRBV6-3 and TRBJ1-5; 9 positions agree with TRBD1. The germline V gene has CDR1 MNHEY and CDR2 SVGEGT. V shed 2 bases, J shed 9 bases, and the junction held 5 bases outside the gene matches. The CDR3 has 14 residues. CDR3 in amino acids: CASSYPGTGRPQHF. The CDR3 DNA sequence: TGTGCCAGCAGTTACCCTGGGACAGGGAGGCCCCAGCATTTT.

The rearrangement links TRBV2 to TRBJ1-2; 9 nucleotides align to TRBD1. The length of the CDR3 is 15 residues. Germline CDR1 is SNHLY and CDR2 is FYNNEI. With 6 bases clipped from V and 5 bases from J, the junction kept 10 bases outside the gene matches. The CDR3 spells CASRPTGGGTYGYTF. The DNA of the CDR3 is TGTGCCAGCAGACCGACAGGGGGTGGAACGTATGGCTACACCTTC.

The CDR3, as DNA: TGCGCCAGCAGCCAGGTACAGGGCCATCAGCCCCAGCATTTT. This translates into CASSQVQGHQPQHF. The rearrangement uses TRBV4-1 and TRBJ1-5; perhaps TRBD1 as D (6 bases). The CDR3 length is 14 residues. Looked up from germline, CDR1 is MGHRA and CDR2 is YSYEKL. Trimming shortened V by 3 bases and J by 5 bases, and 11 bases separated the two germline ends.

This clone is a singleton in its sample. The chain has TRBV28 and TRBJ1-2, with D possibly TRBD1 on 5 matching bases. This CDR3 is built from 15 residues. Trimming cost V 3 bases and J 4 bases, with 15 bases left between them. The V gene's germline CDR1 is MDHEN and CDR2 SYDVKM. The CDR3 loop reads CASSFDREEFYGYTF. CDR3 nucleotides: TGTGCCAGCAGTTTCGACAGAGAAGAATTCTATGGCTACACCTTC.

The rearrangement links TRBV7-8 to TRBJ1-1, with D tentatively TRBD1 (5 bases). CDR1 is SGHVS and CDR2 is FQNEAQ in the germline V gene. The CDR3 is made up of 14 amino acids. Between the trimmed V and J ends, which lost 2 bases and 11 bases, there was a span of 18 bases. The CDR3 spells CASSLPAPGGGAFF. DNA for the CDR3: TGTGCCAGCAGCTTACCCGCACCGGGGGGAGGTGCTTTCTTT.

The chain couples TRBV10-3 to TRBJ2-7, with 8 bases identical to TRBD1. In germline, CDR1 is ENHRY, CDR2 SYGVKD. Germline trimming cut 6 bases from V and 2 bases from J; bases unmatched to any gene: 9. The CDR3 totals 15 residues. This CDR3 is CAIRTDRGGTYEQYF. CDR3 in DNA: TGTGCCATCAGGACCGACAGGGGTGGAACCTACGAGCAGTACTTC.

The V call is TRBV25-1, the J call TRBJ1-4, with TRBD1 matching 10 bases. J was trimmed by 4 bases and V by 4 bases; bases with no gene match: 3. The CDR3 runs to 15 residues. Germline V gives CDR1 MGHDK, CDR2 SYGVNS. In DNA, the CDR3 is TGTGCCAGCAGTGCCCGGACAGGGGGTAATGAAAAACTGTTTTTT. It is translated as CASSARTGGNEKLFF.

The chain has TRBV7-2 and TRBJ2-7; TRBD2 might be the D (7 bases). This CDR3 spans 15 amino acids. CDR1 and CDR2 (germline): SGHTA, FQGNSA. Trimming removed 5 bases at V and 6 bases at J, with 20 bases between. The CDR3 DNA follows: TGTGCCAGCAGCGCCAGTGGGGGGGCTTTTGGCGAGCAGTACTTC. This translates into CASSASGGAFGEQYF.

The V and J genes are TRBV27 and TRBJ1-1; no definite D call. Trimming pared 4 bases from V and 5 bases from J, leaving 23 bases between. The germline V gene encodes CDR1 MNHEY and CDR2 SMNVEV (reference sequence). The CDR3 extends over 17 amino acids. The CDR3 nucleotides read TGTGCCAGCAGTTCACCGACCGGTGGCCTTCGGAGGACTGAAGCTTTCTTT. Translation gives CASSSPTGGLRRTEAFF.

V gene TRBV11-3 combines with J gene TRBJ2-3; tentatively, D is TRBD1 (6 bases). Deletions cut 4 bases from V and 4 bases from J, with 18 bases between. Germline CDR1 and CDR2: SGHNT and YENEEA. The CDR3 consists of 16 residues. The DNA of the CDR3 is TGTGCCAGCAGCTCCCGTTTGGGGGCTGAGGCAGATACGCAGTATTTT. Encoded protein: CASSSRLGAEADTQYF.

V and J are TRBV7-8 and TRBJ1-2; TRBD1 matches at 7 bases. The CDR3 totals 15 residues. Germline V gene sequence: CDR1 SGHVS, CDR2 FQNEAQ. Trimming at V came to 5 bases and at J to 5 bases, leaving 11 bases not matched to a gene. CDR3 sequence: CASSARTGDRYGYTF. Here the CDR3 DNA reads TGTGCCAGCAGCGCGCGTACAGGGGACCGATATGGCTACACCTTC.

This clone was counted between two and nine times. This chain links TRBV28 with TRBJ1-2, with D tentatively TRBD1 (5 bases). From germline, CDR1 is MDHEN and CDR2 SYDVKM. This CDR3 has 13 amino acids. Between the trimmed V and J ends, which lost 2 bases and 7 bases, there was a span of 11 bases. DNA of the CDR3: TGTGCCAGCAGTTTACCCCAGGGTCCTGGCTACACCTTC. As protein: CASSLPQGPGYTF.

The chain employs TRBV28 and TRBJ1-1; D gene ambiguous. Trimming stripped 8 bases from V and 5 bases from J, with 21 bases between. CDR3 size: 15 residues. CDR1 and CDR2 from the germline V gene are MDHEN and SYDVKM. CDR3 sequence (DNA): TGTGCCAGCTTTCCCCACGGGTACGAGCGAACTGAAGCTTTCTTT. Translated: CASFPHGYERTEAFF.

This chain links TRBV4-1 with TRBJ1-4; a possible D gene is TRBD1 (5 bases). From germline, CDR1 is MGHRA and CDR2 YSYEKL. This CDR3 contains 16 residues. V dropped 4 bases and J dropped 3 bases, with 15 bases sitting between them. CDR3 nucleotide sequence: TGCGCCAGCAGCCCCGCCGAGGGGACTGCTAATGAAAAACTGTTTTTT. This gives the protein CASSPAEGTANEKLFF.

The chain uses TRBV2 and TRBJ2-7, with 8 bases matching TRBD2. V dropped 8 bases and J dropped 3; count of bases not matched to a gene: 9. Germline assignment: CDR1 SNHLY and CDR2 FYNNEI. CDR3 length: 14 residues. This CDR3 reads CASLREGRIYEQYF. In nucleotides, the CDR3 is TGTGCCAGCCTTCGGGAGGGCAGGATCTACGAGCAGTACTTC.

This chain links TRBV7-2 with TRBJ2-5; 9 positions agree with TRBD1. Germline CDR1 SGHTA, CDR2 FQGNSA. V was pared by 5 bases and J by 4 bases, with 14 bases of the junction left unmatched. The CDR3 is made up of 17 amino acids. The CDR3 spells CASSHGPGTGLGETQYF. The CDR3 DNA follows: TGTGCCAGCAGCCACGGCCCCGGGACAGGGTTAGGAGAGACCCAGTACTTC.

The chain is built from TRBV28 and TRBJ1-2; 7 nucleotides line up with TRBD1. Trimming at V came to 5 bases and at J to 4 bases, leaving 4 bases not matched to a gene. Per germline, CDR1 MDHEN and CDR2 SYDVKM. This CDR3 contains 13 residues. Here the CDR3 reads CASSAGTAYGYTF. The CDR3 region has the DNA TGTGCCAGCAGTGCCGGGACAGCCTATGGCTACACCTTC.

V gene TRBV19 combines with J gene TRBJ1-6; D perhaps matches TRBD1 (5 bases). Germline CDR1 is LNHDA and CDR2 is SQIVND (reference sequence). V was cut by 1 base and J by 7 bases, with 14 bases left in between. The CDR3 covers 16 residues. The CDR3 DNA sequence: TGTGCCAGTAGTATAGCGGCGGGACGGGGGAATTCACCCCTCCACTTT. Translating gives CASSIAAGRGNSPLHF.

This sequence joins TRBV2 and TRBJ2-5, with 8 bases that match TRBD1. The CDR3 covers 17 residues. Trimming took 1 base from V and 4 from J; bases not matched to a gene: 11. Germline V lookup: CDR1 SNHLY, CDR2 FYNNEI. The CDR3: CASSEGQGANLGETQYF. CDR3 sequence (DNA): TGTGCCAGCAGTGAAGGGCAGGGGGCCAATCTTGGAGAGACCCAGTACTTC.

The gene calls are TRBV28 and TRBJ1-4, with no clear D. V shed 8 bases and J shed 4 bases, with 14 bases lying between them. The V gene's germline CDR1 is MDHEN and CDR2 SYDVKM. CDR3 size: 14 residues. CDR3 sequence (DNA): TGTGCCAGCGGGTTGCAGCGACTTAATGAAAAACTGTTTTTT. Encoded protein: CASGLQRLNEKLFF.

The rearrangement links TRBV19 to TRBJ2-7; TRBD1 matches 9 bases. The V gene end was trimmed by 3 bases and the J gene end by 1 base; junction bases not matched to a gene: 4. Germline V gives CDR1 LNHDA, CDR2 SQIVND (reference sequence). This CDR3 has 15 residues. This CDR3 is CASSIRTGVSYEQYF. Here the CDR3 DNA reads TGTGCCAGTAGTATTAGGACAGGGGTTTCCTACGAGCAGTACTTC.

The rearrangement links TRBV7-8 to TRBJ2-5; TRBD1 aligns across 9 bases. The CDR3 length is 18 residues. The germline gives CDR1 SGHVS, CDR2 FQNEAQ. With V trimmed by 1 base and J by 4 bases, 13 bases remained unmatched. CDR3: CASSLDRLRTGGRETQYF. CDR3 nucleotide sequence: TGTGCCAGCAGCTTAGACCGGCTGAGAACAGGGGGCAGAGAGACCCAGTACTTC.

The J gene is TRBJ1-2, the V gene TRBV28; D ambiguous. Germline V gene lookup returns CDR1 MDHEN and CDR2 SYDVKM. The CDR3 runs 14 residues. Trimming left V 3 bases short and J 8 bases short, with 16 bases between. The CDR3 DNA sequence: TGTGCCAGCAGTTTTGGTGCCCAGACTAGCGGCTACACCTTC. Encoded protein: CASSFGAQTSGYTF.

The chain combines TRBV5-1 with TRBJ2-3, with 7 nucleotides matching TRBD1. Germline CDR1 reads SGHRS; CDR2 reads YFSETQ. The CDR3 spans 16 residues. V gave up 8 bases and J gave up 1 base; unmatched junction bases: 13. The chain's CDR3 is CASSPGTVPGTDTQYF. CDR3 in DNA: TGCGCCAGTAGCCCGGGGACAGTTCCGGGCACAGATACGCAGTATTTT.

The J gene is TRBJ2-7, the V gene TRBV20-1; D unresolved. This CDR3 region has 11 residues. The V gene lost 3 bases and the J gene lost 5 bases, with 8 bases spanning the gap. CDR1 is DFQATT and CDR2 is SNEGSKA in the germline V gene (reference sequence). This chain's CDR3 is CSASPQNEQYF. In DNA form, the CDR3 reads TGCAGTGCTAGCCCCCAGAACGAGCAGTACTTC.

J is TRBJ2-7 and V is TRBV7-2, with 11 bases matching TRBD2. V lost 5 bases to trimming and J lost 4 bases; unmatched junction nucleotides: 4. The germline gives CDR1 SGHTA, CDR2 FQGNSA. CDR3 size: 14 residues. CDR3 nucleotide sequence: TGTGCCAGCAGCGCAACTAGCGGGGGTTACGAGCAGTACTTC. Protein product: CASSATSGGYEQYF.

The chain uses TRBV5-1 and TRBJ1-6, with no clear D. Germline-derived CDR1 and CDR2 are SGHRS and YFSETQ. The V gene lost 3 bases and the J gene lost 5 bases, with 9 bases spanning the gap. This CDR3 spans 14 amino acids. The CDR3 reads CASSSTVNNSPLHF. Written as DNA, the CDR3 is TGCGCCAGCAGCTCGACTGTTAATAATTCACCCCTCCACTTT.

The V call is TRBV7-9, the J call TRBJ1-1; D may be TRBD1 (5 bases). V lost 5 bases to trimming and J lost 4 bases, with 11 bases between them. The CDR3 is 13 residues long. Germline V lookup: CDR1 SEHNR, CDR2 FQNEAQ (reference sequence). The CDR3 nucleotides read TGTGCCAGCAGCCGGCCGGGGGGCACTGAAGCTTTCTTT. This sequence encodes CASSRPGGTEAFF.

The V and J genes are TRBV27 and TRBJ1-1, with 9 nucleotides matching TRBD1. CDR1 and CDR2 from the germline V gene are MNHEY and SMNVEV (reference sequence). There are 14 residues in the CDR3. Germline trimming cut 6 bases from V and 1 base from J; bases unmatched to any gene: 3. CDR3 sequence: CASRATGGNTEAFF. In DNA, the CDR3 is TGTGCCAGCAGGGCGACAGGGGGGAACACTGAAGCTTTCTTT.